The text below deals with one T cell receptor (beta chain). This sample is drawn from a study of metastatic and nonmetastatic thyroid tumors. Every patient was untreated before thyroid surgery. V lost 1 base to trimming and J lost 8 bases; unmatched junction nucleotides: 9. CDR3 length: 15 amino acids. Germline V CDR1 and CDR2: SGHVS, FQNEAQ. TCRdb recomputed clones from the PCR reads via MiXCR. Of around 12,000 clones listed, more than 35% are singletons. Sample: tumor tissue. The receptor was isolated from a female donor with papillary thyroid cancer or a benign thyroid nodule (not recorded which). Some clones in this sample may be carry-over from other donors' samples. V is TRBV7-8 and J is TRBJ1-2; 8 nucleotides agree with TRBD1. This CDR3 is CASSLGGQGAGGYTF. In nucleotides, the CDR3 is TGTGCCAGCAGCTTAGGTGGGCAGGGGGCGGGCGGCTACACCTTC.